This T cell receptor beta chain was found in a study of cytomegalovirus exposure and HLA in healthy donors. Study-wide results and limits: Later genetic work tied a missense DCLRE1C variant to beta-chain V and J trimming. Being productive about 87% or about 30% of the time was typical of most TCR beta V segments in an earlier analysis. Using the classifier, cytomegalovirus status was reportedly diagnosed with high specificity and sensitivity.

CDR3 size: 14 residues. Germline V gene sequence: CDR1 MNHNY, CDR2 SVGAGI (reference sequence). J was trimmed by 14 bases and V by 2 bases; bases with no gene match: 12. Concerning this clone: No antigen is known for it.

PCR amplification relied on 60 Vbeta primers (plus 13 Jbeta primers). Assay: immunoSEQ multiplex PCR; the TCRdb copy retains only in-frame clones and omits some. The profile shows tens of thousands of clones, 73% of them singletons. This TCR derives from a man aged 45 to 65 in good health and CMV-seronegative. This rearrangement joins TRBV6-6 to TRBJ2-1; TRBD1 matches at 7 bases. The sample was PBMCs. Here the CDR3 reads CASSYGLQGEGKFF. The CDR3, as DNA: TGTGCCAGCAGTTACGGGCTTCAGGGGGAAGGAAAGTTCTTC.